These T cell receptor beta chains were read from a single sample in a study of blood T cell repertoires in COVID-19. TCRdb's table, derived via immunoSEQ multiplex PCR, lists solely in-frame clones and lacks some. In the table there are 300,000 to 400,000 clones, 85% of which are singletons. Sequenced material: PBMCs or T cells enriched from blood (not recorded which). The source is a woman aged 25 to 39 who had been exposed to COVID-19. The CDR3 runs from the conserved cysteine through the conserved F or W. Fields, in order: J gene, clone size, D gene, V gene, CDR3 DNA, CDR3 protein. D genes are given only for firm matches. Clone size, where shown, is once, few, many, or a class for clones that have expanded.

j_gene: TRBJ2-7; abundance: NA; d_gene: TRBD1; v_gene: TRBV3-1/TRBV3-2; CDR3nt: TGTGCCAGCAGCCTTAGAACCGGGACAGGTACCTACGAGCAGTACTTC; CDR3aa: CASSLRTGTGTYEQYF
j_gene: TRBJ2-3; abundance: once; d_gene: TRBD1; v_gene: TRBV28; CDR3nt: TGTGCCAGCAGTGCACCGGGACAGGGGACAGATACGCAGTATTTT; CDR3aa: CASSAPGQGTDTQYF
j_gene: TRBJ2-2; abundance: NA; d_gene: NA; v_gene: TRBV7-7; CDR3nt: TGTGCTAGCAGTATGGCCGGGGGGCAGGCCGGGGAGCTGTTTTTT; CDR3aa: CASSMAGGQAGELFF
j_gene: TRBJ2-1; abundance: NA; d_gene: TRBD1; v_gene: TRBV7-2; CDR3nt: TGTGCCAGCTCCTCGGGGACAGGGTATAATAATGAGCAGTTCTTC; CDR3aa: CASSSGTGYNNEQFF
j_gene: TRBJ1-3; abundance: few; d_gene: NA; v_gene: TRBV9; CDR3nt: TGTGCCAGCAGCGTATCGGGGGTCTCTGGAAACACCATATATTTT; CDR3aa: CASSVSGVSGNTIYF
j_gene: TRBJ2-2; abundance: once; d_gene: NA; v_gene: TRBV7-3; CDR3nt: TGTGCCAGCAGCGCAACCCGGGACACCGGGGAGCTGTTTTTT; CDR3aa: CASSATRDTGELFF
j_gene: TRBJ1-5; abundance: NA; d_gene: NA; v_gene: TRBV28; CDR3nt: TGTGCCAGCAGTTTAGAGGCAGGGTCGTATCAGCCCCAGCATTTT; CDR3aa: CASSLEAGSYQPQHF
j_gene: TRBJ2-5; abundance: NA; d_gene: NA; v_gene: TRBV2; CDR3nt: TGTGCCAGCAGTGATCAGCGGGTTGAAGAGACCCAGTACTTC; CDR3aa: CASSDQRVEETQYF
j_gene: TRBJ2-7; abundance: NA; d_gene: TRBD2; v_gene: TRBV3-1/TRBV3-2; CDR3nt: TGTGCCAGCAGCCAAGCGGATAGCGGGAGTGTCTGCTTC; CDR3aa: CASSQADSGSVCF
j_gene: TRBJ2-5; abundance: NA; d_gene: TRBD1; v_gene: TRBV6-2/TRBV6-3; CDR3nt: TGTGCCAGCAGTTCACAGGGGCCCGCATTGGAGACCCAGTACTTC; CDR3aa: CASSSQGPALETQYF
j_gene: TRBJ1-5; abundance: NA; d_gene: NA; v_gene: TRBV2; CDR3nt: TGTGCCAGCAGTGACTTCGGAGGGAATCAGCCCCAGCATTTT; CDR3aa: CASSDFGGNQPQHF
j_gene: TRBJ2-2; abundance: once; d_gene: NA; v_gene: TRBV19; CDR3nt: TGTGCCAGTAGTATAAGGGGCGGGGAGCTGTTTTTT; CDR3aa: CASSIRGGELFF
j_gene: TRBJ2-7; abundance: NA; d_gene: NA; v_gene: TRBV18; CDR3nt: TGTGCCAGCTCACCGGCAGGGACCTACGAGCAGTACTTC; CDR3aa: CASSPAGTYEQYF
j_gene: TRBJ2-7; abundance: NA; d_gene: NA; v_gene: TRBV19; CDR3nt: TGTGCCAGTAGTACCACAGGGGGGGTCGAGCAGTACTTC; CDR3aa: CASSTTGGVEQYF
j_gene: TRBJ1-6; abundance: NA; d_gene: TRBD1; v_gene: TRBV19; CDR3nt: TGTGCCAGTAGTATGGTCCCAGGGGGCAATTCACCCCTCCACTTT; CDR3aa: CASSMVPGGNSPLHF
j_gene: TRBJ1-1; abundance: NA; d_gene: NA; v_gene: TRBV29-1; CDR3nt: TGCAGCGTTGACGGGACAAGGAACACTGAAGCTTTCTTT; CDR3aa: CSVDGTRNTEAFF
j_gene: TRBJ2-3; abundance: NA; d_gene: NA; v_gene: TRBV2; CDR3nt: TGTGCCAGCAGGGTACAAGATACGCAGTATTTT; CDR3aa: CASRVQDTQYF
j_gene: TRBJ1-2; abundance: NA; d_gene: NA; v_gene: TRBV10-3; CDR3nt: TGTGCCATCAGTGAGCAAACAGGGCCTGGCTACACCTTC; CDR3aa: CAISEQTGPGYTF
j_gene: TRBJ2-1; abundance: NA; d_gene: TRBD2; v_gene: TRBV19; CDR3nt: TGTGCCAGTAGTGAGTTAGCGGGGGGGCGGACCTACAATGAGCAGTTCTTC; CDR3aa: CASSELAGGRTYNEQFF
j_gene: TRBJ1-1; abundance: NA; d_gene: TRBD1; v_gene: TRBV7-8; CDR3nt: TGTGCCAGCAGCCAGGGGGGGTGGGTATCCGCCACTGAAGCTTTCTTT; CDR3aa: CASSQGGWVSATEAFF
j_gene: TRBJ1-2; abundance: NA; d_gene: TRBD1; v_gene: TRBV13; CDR3nt: TGTGCCAGCAGCTCAGGACAGGATTTCTATGGCTACACCTTC; CDR3aa: CASSSGQDFYGYTF
j_gene: TRBJ2-1; abundance: NA; d_gene: TRBD2; v_gene: TRBV30; CDR3nt: TGTGCCTGGAGTCGAGCGGGGGGGCATGAGCAGTTCTTC; CDR3aa: CAWSRAGGHEQFF
j_gene: TRBJ1-5; abundance: once; d_gene: TRBD1; v_gene: TRBV6-5; CDR3nt: TGTGCCAGCAGTCTGCGACAGGGCGATCAGCCCCAGCATTTT; CDR3aa: CASSLRQGDQPQHF
j_gene: TRBJ1-3; abundance: NA; d_gene: NA; v_gene: TRBV7-9; CDR3nt: TGTGCCAGCAGCTTAGGTCAGGGAACCTCTGGAAACACCATATATTTT; CDR3aa: CASSLGQGTSGNTIYF
j_gene: TRBJ2-7; abundance: NA; d_gene: NA; v_gene: TRBV27; CDR3nt: TGTGCCAGCAGTGCCCCGGGCTACGAGCAGTACTTC; CDR3aa: CASSAPGYEQYF
j_gene: TRBJ1-6; abundance: NA; d_gene: NA; v_gene: TRBV7-3; CDR3nt: TGTGCCAGCAGCTTATCCGCGGGGAATAATTCACCCCTCCACTTT; CDR3aa: CASSLSAGNNSPLHF
j_gene: TRBJ2-1; abundance: NA; d_gene: TRBD1; v_gene: TRBV7-9; CDR3nt: TGTGCCAGCAGCTTAGACCCGGGACAGGGGAGGAATGAGCAGTTCTTC; CDR3aa: CASSLDPGQGRNEQFF
j_gene: TRBJ2-7; abundance: NA; d_gene: TRBD1; v_gene: TRBV28; CDR3nt: TGTGCCAGCAGACCCACGGGGACAGGATACTACGAGCAGTACTTC; CDR3aa: CASRPTGTGYYEQYF
j_gene: TRBJ1-2; abundance: NA; d_gene: NA; v_gene: TRBV5-1; CDR3nt: TGCGCCAGCAGCTACGGGAATAACTATGGCTACACCTTC; CDR3aa: CASSYGNNYGYTF
j_gene: TRBJ2-5; abundance: once; d_gene: TRBD2; v_gene: TRBV7-9; CDR3nt: TGTGCCAGCAGCTTAGGGACTAGCGGGAGTGGTCGAGAGACCCAGTACTTC; CDR3aa: CASSLGTSGSGRETQYF
j_gene: TRBJ2-7; abundance: NA; d_gene: NA; v_gene: TRBV6-2/TRBV6-3; CDR3nt: TGTGCCAGCAGTTACCCGACGGGACTCCTCTACGAGCAGTACTTC; CDR3aa: CASSYPTGLLYEQYF
j_gene: TRBJ2-2; abundance: few; d_gene: NA; v_gene: TRBV5-1; CDR3nt: TGCGCCAGCAGCTTGGGGACTAACACCGGGGAGCTGTTTTTT; CDR3aa: CASSLGTNTGELFF
j_gene: TRBJ1-1; abundance: NA; d_gene: TRBD1; v_gene: TRBV30; CDR3nt: TGTGCCTGGAACAGGGGGGTTTATCAGACTGAAGCTTTCTTT; CDR3aa: CAWNRGVYQTEAFF
j_gene: TRBJ1-3; abundance: few; d_gene: NA; v_gene: TRBV30; CDR3nt: TGTGCCTGGAGCTCGCCGCCCCCAGGGGCTGGGTCTGGAAACACCATATATTTT; CDR3aa: CAWSSPPPGAGSGNTIYF
j_gene: TRBJ2-7; abundance: NA; d_gene: NA; v_gene: TRBV9; CDR3nt: TGTGCCAGCAGCCCTACGAGGAATCCCTACGAGCAGTACTTC; CDR3aa: CASSPTRNPYEQYF
j_gene: TRBJ2-3; abundance: once; d_gene: TRBD1; v_gene: TRBV18; CDR3nt: TGTGCCAGCTCACAGACAGGGGGCCAAGATACGCAGTATTTT; CDR3aa: CASSQTGGQDTQYF
j_gene: TRBJ2-5; abundance: NA; d_gene: NA; v_gene: TRBV19; CDR3nt: TGTGCCAGTAGTGGTATGAGAGGTCAGGAGACCCAGTACTTC; CDR3aa: CASSGMRGQETQYF
j_gene: TRBJ1-1; abundance: NA; d_gene: TRBD1; v_gene: TRBV11-2; CDR3nt: TGTGCCAGCAGCGTCAGACAGGGTAGGAACACTGAAGCTTTCTTT; CDR3aa: CASSVRQGRNTEAFF
j_gene: TRBJ2-7; abundance: NA; d_gene: TRBD1; v_gene: TRBV10-3; CDR3nt: TGTGCCATCAGTGAGGGACAGGGGGCCTACGAGCAGTACTTC; CDR3aa: CAISEGQGAYEQYF
j_gene: TRBJ1-2; abundance: NA; d_gene: TRBD1; v_gene: TRBV28; CDR3nt: TGTGCCAGCAGTCCCGGGACAGGAATCTATGGCTACACCTTC; CDR3aa: CASSPGTGIYGYTF
j_gene: TRBJ2-3; abundance: NA; d_gene: NA; v_gene: TRBV19; CDR3nt: TGTGCCAGTAGTAAAATCCTGAGCACAGATACGCAGTATTTT; CDR3aa: CASSKILSTDTQYF
j_gene: TRBJ2-1; abundance: NA; d_gene: NA; v_gene: TRBV29-1; CDR3nt: TGCAGGGTGGGGCAGGATTACGCCTACAATGAGCAGTTCTTC; CDR3aa: CRVGQDYAYNEQFF
j_gene: TRBJ2-1; abundance: NA; d_gene: NA; v_gene: TRBV5-4; CDR3nt: TGTGCCAGCAGCGGCATCGGGACTCTTTCCTACAATGAGCAGTTCTTC; CDR3aa: CASSGIGTLSYNEQFF
j_gene: TRBJ2-5; abundance: NA; d_gene: NA; v_gene: TRBV10-1; CDR3nt: TGCGCCAGCAGCGCGGGGAGGGAGACCCAGTACTTC; CDR3aa: CASSAGRETQYF
j_gene: TRBJ2-7; abundance: NA; d_gene: TRBD2; v_gene: TRBV30; CDR3nt: TGTGCCTGGGCTCCCGGGACTAGCGTCGTACACGAGCAGTACTTC; CDR3aa: CAWAPGTSVVHEQYF
j_gene: TRBJ1-2; abundance: NA; d_gene: TRBD1; v_gene: TRBV11-2; CDR3nt: TGTGCCAGCAGCCGGGACAGAAACTATGGCTACACCTTC; CDR3aa: CASSRDRNYGYTF
j_gene: TRBJ1-4; abundance: NA; d_gene: TRBD1; v_gene: TRBV5-1; CDR3nt: TGCGCCAGCAGCTTGGGGGGACAGGGAGGAGAAAAACTGTTTTTT; CDR3aa: CASSLGGQGGEKLFF
j_gene: TRBJ1-4; abundance: NA; d_gene: NA; v_gene: TRBV24-1; CDR3nt: TGTGCCACCAACCAAGGGGCGGGGACTAATGAAAAACTGTTTTTT; CDR3aa: CATNQGAGTNEKLFF
j_gene: TRBJ1-6; abundance: NA; d_gene: NA; v_gene: TRBV19; CDR3nt: TGTGCCAGTAGTATTGGGGCCAATAATTCACCCCTCCACTTT; CDR3aa: CASSIGANNSPLHF
j_gene: TRBJ1-1; abundance: NA; d_gene: NA; v_gene: TRBV20-1; CDR3nt: TGCAGTGCTAGTGGCGGACACGCGAACACTGAAGCTTTCTTT; CDR3aa: CSASGGHANTEAFF
j_gene: TRBJ1-5; abundance: once; d_gene: NA; v_gene: TRBV3-1/TRBV3-2; CDR3nt: TGTGCCAGCAGCCAAGGGAGGATCCAGCCCCAGCATTTT; CDR3aa: CASSQGRIQPQHF
j_gene: TRBJ1-1; abundance: few; d_gene: NA; v_gene: TRBV28; CDR3nt: TGTGCCAGCAGATTAACGGGCCTGGGGGGGCCGAACACTGAAGCTTTCTTT; CDR3aa: CASRLTGLGGPNTEAFF
j_gene: TRBJ1-4; abundance: NA; d_gene: TRBD1; v_gene: TRBV6-5; CDR3nt: TGTGCCAGGGACAGGGGAACTAATGAAAAACTGTTTTTT; CDR3aa: CARDRGTNEKLFF
j_gene: TRBJ1-2; abundance: NA; d_gene: TRBD1; v_gene: TRBV28; CDR3nt: TGTGCCGAATCAGGGGGTTATGGCTACACCTTC; CDR3aa: CAESGGYGYTF
j_gene: TRBJ2-4; abundance: NA; d_gene: TRBD2; v_gene: TRBV11-3; CDR3nt: TGTGCCAGCAGCCCTTCTAGCGGGGGACGAGCCAAAAACATTCAGTACTTC; CDR3aa: CASSPSSGGRAKNIQYF
j_gene: TRBJ2-1; abundance: NA; d_gene: TRBD2; v_gene: TRBV7-2; CDR3nt: TGTGCCAGCAGCTTTGACCACGGGAGCGGGGTGTACAATGAGCAGTTCTTC; CDR3aa: CASSFDHGSGVYNEQFF
j_gene: TRBJ1-3; abundance: NA; d_gene: NA; v_gene: TRBV2; CDR3nt: TGTGCCAGCGGTCAGGGAAGGAACACCATATATTTT; CDR3aa: CASGQGRNTIYF
j_gene: TRBJ1-6; abundance: NA; d_gene: NA; v_gene: TRBV27; CDR3nt: TGTGCCAGCAAACGGGGGTCACCTAATTCACCCCTCCACTTT; CDR3aa: CASKRGSPNSPLHF